One sample yielded the 24 T cell receptor beta chains listed below, sequenced in a study of blood T cell repertoires in COVID-19. Assay used: immunoSEQ multiplex PCR; TCRdb lists only in-frame clones, some missing. This sample has fewer than 250,000 clones, with 83% found just once. Input material: peripheral blood. The receptor set was obtained from a woman in her thirties or forties with active or convalescent COVID-19.

The V call is TRBV4-1, the J call TRBJ1-1, with a weak D call TRBD1 (6 bases). From germline, CDR1 is MGHRA and CDR2 YSYEKL. The CDR3 loop spans 16 amino acids. V lost 0 bases and J lost 1, with 12 bases in between. The DNA of the CDR3 is TGCGCCAGCAGCCAAGAGCGACGAGGGGGGAACACTGAAGCTTTCTTT. Translated: CASSQERRGGNTEAFF.

The genes are TRBV7-9 and TRBJ1-2, with D hard to call. In germline, CDR1 is SEHNR, CDR2 FQNEAQ (reference sequence). With 5 bases removed from V and 2 bases from J, the gap between germline ends came to 18 bases. This CDR3 comprises 16 residues. The CDR3 DNA is TGTGCCAGCAGCCCCGTAATGGGGAGATTGAACTATGGCTACACCTTC. Protein: CASSPVMGRLNYGYTF.

This clone was seen a single time. The chain is built from TRBV6-5 and TRBJ2-1, with a tentative D call TRBD1 (6 bases). Germline V gene sequence: CDR1 MNHEY, CDR2 SVGAGI. V was cut by 5 bases and J by 3 bases, with 11 bases left in between. The CDR3 has 14 amino acids. The CDR3 reads CASSLLGGYNEQFF. CDR3 DNA: TGTGCCAGCAGTCTCCTAGGGGGCTACAATGAGCAGTTCTTC.

The chain recombines TRBV9 with TRBJ1-5, with a possible D match to TRBD1 (5 bases). Germline CDR1 is SGDLS and CDR2 is YYNGEE. The CDR3 is 14 amino acids. Trimming took 0 bases from V and 7 from J, leaving 11 bases between them. CDR3: CASSVEGAGQPQHF. CDR3 DNA: TGTGCCAGCAGCGTAGAAGGGGCGGGACAGCCCCAGCATTTT.

The J gene is TRBJ2-3, the V gene TRBV27; 10 nucleotides agree with TRBD1. The CDR3 consists of 16 residues. From germline, CDR1 is MNHEY and CDR2 SMNVEV (reference sequence). The junction had 8 bases not matched to a gene; V was cut back by 7 bases and J by 1 base. The CDR3: CASTSTGGGRTDTQYF. Written as DNA, the CDR3 is TGTGCCAGCACCTCGACAGGGGGCGGTCGCACAGATACGCAGTATTTT.

J is TRBJ1-5 and V is TRBV12-3 or TRBV12-4; perhaps TRBD1 as D (5 bases). The CDR3 spans 13 residues. The V and J ends lost 5 bases and 6 bases respectively, with 11 bases between them. CDR3 sequence: CASSIQGSQPQHF. The DNA for the CDR3 is TGTGCCAGCAGTATCCAGGGTAGTCAGCCCCAGCATTTT.

This chain links TRBV13 with TRBJ2-7; TRBD2 is a possible D gene (6 bases). CDR3 length: 15 amino acids. V was cut by 5 bases and J by 2 bases, with 16 bases left in between. Germline-derived CDR1 and CDR2 are PRHDT and FYEKMQ (reference sequence). The DNA of the CDR3 is TGTGCCAGCAGCCCCTGGACCGGAGGGACCTACGAGCAGTACTTC. It codes for CASSPWTGGTYEQYF.

This clone was counted between two and nine times. The CDR3 DNA sequence: TGCGCCAGCAGCTTCGGAGCCCTAGCGGGAGGAAATGAGCAGTTCTTC. Translating gives CASSFGALAGGNEQFF. The gene calls are TRBV5-1 and TRBJ2-1; 11 bases fit TRBD2. Germline V lookup: CDR1 SGHRS, CDR2 YFSETQ. The CDR3 totals 16 residues. The V gene end was trimmed by 2 bases and the J gene end by 7 bases; junction bases not matched to a gene: 8.

This clone was seen a single time. The rearrangement links TRBV23-1 to TRBJ1-6; D might be TRBD1 (6 bases). TRBV23-1 counts as an open reading frame of uncertain function. V lost 4 bases to trimming and J lost 7 bases, with 17 bases between them. CDR3 size: 16 residues. CDR3 nucleotide sequence: TGCGCCAGCAGTCCCAATGTCAGGGGTTCGAATTCACCCCTCCACTTT. Amino acid sequence: CASSPNVRGSNSPLHF.

This chain connects TRBV2 to TRBJ2-5, with TRBD2 as a possible D gene (7 bases). The V gene's germline CDR1 is SNHLY and CDR2 FYNNEI. The V and J ends lost 7 bases and 4 bases respectively, with 10 bases between them. The CDR3 length is 12 residues. DNA of the CDR3: TGTGCCAGCAAGGCGGGGGCAGAGACCCAGTACTTC. Translation: CASKAGAETQYF.

The chain links TRBV6-1 to TRBJ2-1; 8 nucleotides match TRBD2. V shed 2 bases, J shed 5 bases, and the junction held 5 bases outside the gene matches. The germline CDR1 and CDR2 sequences are MNHNS and SASEGT. The CDR3 is 15 residues long. CDR3 nucleotide sequence: TGTGCCAGCAGTGAAATGGTTAGCGGGAACAATGAGCAGTTCTTC. Its translation: CASSEMVSGNNEQFF.

The chain links TRBV12-3 or TRBV12-4 to TRBJ2-5; weak D call: TRBD2 (5 bases). Trimming pared 6 bases from V and 5 bases from J, leaving 10 bases between. CDR3 length: 12 residues. The CDR3 loop reads CASRASPETQYF. For the CDR3, the DNA is TGTGCCAGCAGGGCTAGCCCCGAGACCCAGTACTTC.

The chain employs TRBV6-5 and TRBJ1-3; 9 positions match TRBD1. Germline V gene sequence: CDR1 MNHEY, CDR2 SVGAGI. This CDR3 comprises 14 residues. With V trimmed by 6 bases and J by 8 bases, 8 bases remained unmatched. The CDR3 spells CASRLGQGAYTIYF. CDR3 DNA: TGTGCCAGCAGATTGGGACAGGGAGCATACACCATATATTTT.

A few counts support this clone. J is TRBJ2-3 and V is TRBV6-1; possible D gene TRBD2, 5 bases. The CDR3 is made up of 18 amino acids. V was clipped by 2 bases and J by 6 bases, with 24 bases between them. Germline V CDR1 and CDR2: MNHNS, SASEGT. CDR3 sequence (DNA): TGTGCCAGCAGTGAATCGGGGTGGGCGGACCGCCGATGGGATACGCAGTATTTT. This translates into CASSESGWADRRWDTQYF.

V is TRBV3-1 (or the pseudogene TRBV3-2) and J is TRBJ1-3; 7 positions agree with TRBD1. The germline V gene encodes CDR1 LGHDT and CDR2 YNNKEL (reference sequence). V gave up 4 bases and J gave up 4 bases; unmatched junction bases: 10. The CDR3 consists of 16 residues. The CDR3, as DNA: TGTGCCAGCAGCCCTCAAACAGGGGCGCAGGGAAACACCATATATTTT. Encoded protein: CASSPQTGAQGNTIYF.

V and J are TRBV6-5 and TRBJ2-3, with no clear D. CDR3 length equals 12 residues. CDR1 and CDR2 from the germline V gene are MNHEY and SVGAGI. Trimming took 7 bases from V and 7 from J, leaving 12 bases between them. The CDR3 bases are TGTGCCAGCATGTTCGGCAGGAATACGCAGTATTTT. This sequence encodes CASMFGRNTQYF.

The chain has TRBV11-3 and TRBJ1-1; unclear D gene. In germline, CDR1 is SGHNT, CDR2 YENEEA. Deletions cut 3 bases from V and 3 bases from J, with 5 bases between. CDR3 size: 12 residues. The CDR3 sequence: CASSFGDTEAFF. The CDR3 DNA reads as TGTGCCAGCAGCTTCGGGGACACTGAAGCTTTCTTT.

This clone was picked up a small number of times. This rearrangement joins TRBV24-1 to TRBJ2-1; 13 nucleotides match TRBD2. In germline, CDR1 is KGHDR, CDR2 SFDVKD. This CDR3 region has 17 residues. V dropped 3 bases and J dropped 4; count of bases not matched to a gene: 5. The CDR3 nucleotides read TGTGCCACCAGTGATCCTGGACTAGCGGGGGTTTACAATGAGCAGTTCTTC. Translation gives CATSDPGLAGVYNEQFF.

V usage is TRBV6-5 and J usage is TRBJ1-1; 7 bases map to TRBD1. Germline-derived CDR1 and CDR2 are MNHEY and SVGAGI. Losses at the gene ends were 7 bases for V and 3 bases for J; bases not matched to a gene: 5. The CDR3 totals 13 residues. CDR3 loop: CASNAGGYTEAFF. The CDR3 DNA follows: TGTGCCAGCAACGCAGGGGGGTACACTGAAGCTTTCTTT.

V is TRBV5-5 and J is TRBJ2-7, with TRBD2 as a possible D gene (5 bases). Germline V gives CDR1 SGHKS, CDR2 YYEKEE (reference sequence). The ends were cut back, 6 bases at V and 2 bases at J, with 18 bases in the middle. CDR3 length: 15 residues. The CDR3 DNA reads TGTGCCAGCAACGAGCTGGCGGGTGGACCCTACGAGCAGTACTTC. It is translated as CASNELAGGPYEQYF.

The chain is built from TRBV7-9 and TRBJ1-5; D is unclear. V dropped 3 bases and J dropped 2 bases, with 8 bases sitting between them. Germline CDR1 reads SEHNR; CDR2 reads FQNEAQ (reference sequence). The CDR3 runs 14 residues. The CDR3 here is CASSLRDGNQPQHF. The CDR3 region has the DNA TGTGCCAGCAGCTTGAGGGATGGCAATCAGCCCCAGCATTTT. The variable domain in full, with the rest retrieved from reference TRBV7-9 and TRBJ1-5, is DTGVSQNPRHKITKRGQNVTFRCDPISEHNRLYWYRQTLGQGPEFLTYFQNEAQLEKSRLLSDRFSAERPKGSFSTLEIQRTEQGDSAMYLCASSLRDGNQPQHFGDGTRLSIL.

This clone was recorded only once. This chain connects TRBV4-2 to TRBJ1-4, with 10 nucleotides matching TRBD1. The germline CDR1 and CDR2 sequences are LGHNA and YNFKEQ. The CDR3 is made up of 17 amino acids. V was clipped by 2 bases and J by 3 bases; unmatched bases: 6. The CDR3 here is CASSQQGQGGSNEKLFF. The CDR3 nucleotides are TGTGCCAGCAGCCAACAAGGACAGGGGGGCTCTAATGAAAAACTGTTTTTT.

The chain carries TRBV7-2 and TRBJ1-2; 8 bases map to TRBD1. This CDR3 is built from 15 residues. Germline assignment: CDR1 SGHTA and CDR2 FQGNSA. V shed 2 bases and J 4 bases; nucleotides not matched to a gene: 6. The CDR3 here is CASSLPGQASYGYTF. DNA of the CDR3: TGTGCCAGCAGCTTACCGGGACAGGCGTCCTATGGCTACACCTTC.

This chain connects TRBV5-1 to TRBJ2-7; no definite D call. V gave up 5 bases and J gave up 3 bases, with 6 bases separating them. CDR3 length equals 11 residues. CDR1 and CDR2 (germline): SGHRS, YFSETQ. CDR3 nucleotide sequence: TGCGCCAGCAGGCGTAGCTACGAGCAGTACTTC. Translation: CASRRSYEQYF. The full variable domain, in which reference TRBV5-1 and TRBJ2-7 provide the parts outside the CDR3, is KAGVTQTPRYLIKTRGQQVTLSCSPISGHRSVSWYQQTPGQGLQFLFEYFSETQRNKGNFPGRFSGRQFSNSRSEMNVSTLELGDSALYLCASRRSYEQYFGPGTRLTVT.